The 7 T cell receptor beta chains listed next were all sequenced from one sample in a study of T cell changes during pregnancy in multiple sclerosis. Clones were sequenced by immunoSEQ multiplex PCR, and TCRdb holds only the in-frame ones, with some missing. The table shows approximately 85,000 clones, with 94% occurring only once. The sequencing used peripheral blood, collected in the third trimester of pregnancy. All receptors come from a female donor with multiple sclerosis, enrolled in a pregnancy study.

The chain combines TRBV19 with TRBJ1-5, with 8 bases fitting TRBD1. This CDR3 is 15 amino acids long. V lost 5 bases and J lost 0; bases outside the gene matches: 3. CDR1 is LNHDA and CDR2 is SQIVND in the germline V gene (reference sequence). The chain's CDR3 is CASSPGTGSNQPQHF. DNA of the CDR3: TGTGCCAGTAGTCCGGGGACAGGTAGCAATCAGCCCCAGCATTTT.

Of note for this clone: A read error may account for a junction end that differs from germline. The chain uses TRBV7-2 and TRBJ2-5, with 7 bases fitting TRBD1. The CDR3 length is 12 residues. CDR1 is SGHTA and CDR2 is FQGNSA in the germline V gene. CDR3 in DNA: TGTGCCAGCAGCCCCCAGGGACAGACCCTTGACTTC. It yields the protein CASSPQGQTLDF.

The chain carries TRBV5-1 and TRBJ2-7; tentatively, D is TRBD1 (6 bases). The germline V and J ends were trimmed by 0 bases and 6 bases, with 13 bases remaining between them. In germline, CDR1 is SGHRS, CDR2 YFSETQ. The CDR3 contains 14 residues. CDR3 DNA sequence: TGCGCCAGCAGCTTGGTTCCAGGGGCGTCCGAGCAGTACTTC. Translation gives CASSLVPGASEQYF.

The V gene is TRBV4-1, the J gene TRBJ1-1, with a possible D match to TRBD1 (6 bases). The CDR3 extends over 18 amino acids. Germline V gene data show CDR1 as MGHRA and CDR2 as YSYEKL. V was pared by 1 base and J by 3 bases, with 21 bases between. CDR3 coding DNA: TGCGCCAGCAGCCAAGTGGTCGGGGGGCTGGTAATCGACACTGAAGCTTTCTTT. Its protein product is CASSQVVGGLVIDTEAFF.

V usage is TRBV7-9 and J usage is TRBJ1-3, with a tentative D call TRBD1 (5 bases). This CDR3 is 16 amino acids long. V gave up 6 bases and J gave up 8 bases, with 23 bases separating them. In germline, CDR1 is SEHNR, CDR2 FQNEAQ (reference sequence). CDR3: CASSSMVGGPGDTIYF. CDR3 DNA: TGTGCCAGCAGTTCCATGGTCGGGGGACCTGGGGACACCATATATTTT.

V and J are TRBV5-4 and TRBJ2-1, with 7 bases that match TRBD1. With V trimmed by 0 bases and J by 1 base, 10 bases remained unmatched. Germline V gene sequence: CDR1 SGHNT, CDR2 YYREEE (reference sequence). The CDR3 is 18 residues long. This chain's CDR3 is CASSLVGYGTASYNEQFF. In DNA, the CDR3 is TGTGCCAGCAGCTTGGTGGGCTATGGGACAGCTTCCTACAATGAGCAGTTCTTC.

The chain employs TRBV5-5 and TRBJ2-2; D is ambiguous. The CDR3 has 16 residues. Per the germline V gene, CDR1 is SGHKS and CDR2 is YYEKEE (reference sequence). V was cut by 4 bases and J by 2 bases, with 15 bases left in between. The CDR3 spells CASSAFGQSNTGELFF. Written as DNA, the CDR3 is TGTGCCAGCAGCGCCTTTGGTCAGTCTAACACCGGGGAGCTGTTTTTT. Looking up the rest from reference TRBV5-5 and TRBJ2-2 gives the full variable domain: DAGVTQSPTHLIKTRGQQVTLRCSPISGHKSVSWYQQVLGQGPQFIFQYYEKEERGRGNFPDRFSARQFPNYSSELNVNALLLGDSALYLCASSAFGQSNTGELFFGEGSRLTVL.